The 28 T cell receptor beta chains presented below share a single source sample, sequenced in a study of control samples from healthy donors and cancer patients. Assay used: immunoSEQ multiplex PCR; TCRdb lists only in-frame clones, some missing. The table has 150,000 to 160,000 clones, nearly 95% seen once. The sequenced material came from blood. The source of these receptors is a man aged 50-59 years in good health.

This CDR3 reads CASSSRGHYYEQYF. In DNA form, the CDR3 reads TGTGCCAGCAGCTCAAGGGGGCACTACTACGAGCAGTACTTC. This chain uses TRBV6-6 with TRBJ2-7, with 7 bases aligning to TRBD1. J was trimmed by 3 bases and V by 6 bases; bases with no gene match: 8. The CDR3 is 14 amino acids. Germline V gene sequence: CDR1 MNHNY, CDR2 SVGAGI (reference sequence).

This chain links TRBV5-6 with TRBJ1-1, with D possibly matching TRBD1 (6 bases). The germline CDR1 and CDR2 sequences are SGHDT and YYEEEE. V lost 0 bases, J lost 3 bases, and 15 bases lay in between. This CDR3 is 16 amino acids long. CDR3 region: CASSLATGGRDTEAFF. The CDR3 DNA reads TGTGCCAGCAGCTTGGCCACGGGGGGCAGGGACACTGAAGCTTTCTTT.

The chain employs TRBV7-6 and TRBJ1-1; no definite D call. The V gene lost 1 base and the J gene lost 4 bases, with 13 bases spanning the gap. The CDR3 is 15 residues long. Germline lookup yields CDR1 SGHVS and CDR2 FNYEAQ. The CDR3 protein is CASSLGTHGSTEAFF. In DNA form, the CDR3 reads TGTGCCAGCAGCTTAGGGACCCACGGGAGCACTGAAGCTTTCTTT.

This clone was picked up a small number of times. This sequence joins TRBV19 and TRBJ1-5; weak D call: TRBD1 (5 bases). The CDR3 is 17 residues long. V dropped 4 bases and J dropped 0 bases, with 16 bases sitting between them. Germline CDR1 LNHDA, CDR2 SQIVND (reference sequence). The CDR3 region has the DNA TGTGCCAGTAGTACGGCAGGGAGAGACTATAGCAATCAGCCCCAGCATTTT. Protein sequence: CASSTAGRDYSNQPQHF.

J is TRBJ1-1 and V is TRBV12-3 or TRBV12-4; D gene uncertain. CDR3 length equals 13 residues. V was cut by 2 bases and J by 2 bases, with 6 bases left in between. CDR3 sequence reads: CASSLRLNTEAFF. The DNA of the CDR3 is TGTGCCAGCAGTTTACGCCTTAACACTGAAGCTTTCTTT.

CDR3 nucleotide sequence: TGTGCCAGCAGTGATCGGAGGACACCCTACGAGCAGTACTTC. It specifies CASSDRRTPYEQYF. The chain links TRBV2 to TRBJ2-7, with D perhaps being TRBD1 or TRBD2 (5 bases each). Deletions cut 3 bases from V and 2 bases from J, with 11 bases between. Germline V gene sequence: CDR1 SNHLY, CDR2 FYNNEI. This CDR3 contains 14 residues.

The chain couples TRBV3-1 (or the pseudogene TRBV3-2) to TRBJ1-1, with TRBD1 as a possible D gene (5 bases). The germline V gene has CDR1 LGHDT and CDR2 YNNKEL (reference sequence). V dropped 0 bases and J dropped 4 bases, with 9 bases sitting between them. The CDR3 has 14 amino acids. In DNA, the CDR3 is TGTGCCAGCAGCCAAGATTGGGGGGGCACTGAAGCTTTCTTT. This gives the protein CASSQDWGGTEAFF.

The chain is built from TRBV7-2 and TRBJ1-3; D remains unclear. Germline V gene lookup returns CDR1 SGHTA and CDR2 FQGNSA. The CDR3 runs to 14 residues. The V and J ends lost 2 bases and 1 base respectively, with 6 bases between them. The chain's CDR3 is CASSLLGSGNTIYF. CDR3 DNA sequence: TGTGCCAGCAGCTTATTAGGGTCTGGAAACACCATATATTTT.

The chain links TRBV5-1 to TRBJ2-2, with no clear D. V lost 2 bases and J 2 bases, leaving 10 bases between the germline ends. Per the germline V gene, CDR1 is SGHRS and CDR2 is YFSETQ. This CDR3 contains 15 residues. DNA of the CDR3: TGCGCCAGCAGCTTACCGGGCCCAAACACCGGGGAGCTGTTTTTT. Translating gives CASSLPGPNTGELFF. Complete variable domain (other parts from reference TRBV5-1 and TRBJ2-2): KAGVTQTPRYLIKTRGQQVTLSCSPISGHRSVSWYQQTPGQGLQFLFEYFSETQRNKGNFPGRFSGRQFSNSRSEMNVSTLELGDSALYLCASSLPGPNTGELFFGEGSRLTVL.

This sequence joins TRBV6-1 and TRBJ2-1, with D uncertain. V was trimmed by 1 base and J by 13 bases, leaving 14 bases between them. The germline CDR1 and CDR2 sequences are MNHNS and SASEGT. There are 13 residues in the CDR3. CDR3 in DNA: TGTGCCAGCAGTGAAGGACCCGGGCCCCGCCAGTTCTTC. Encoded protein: CASSEGPGPRQFF.

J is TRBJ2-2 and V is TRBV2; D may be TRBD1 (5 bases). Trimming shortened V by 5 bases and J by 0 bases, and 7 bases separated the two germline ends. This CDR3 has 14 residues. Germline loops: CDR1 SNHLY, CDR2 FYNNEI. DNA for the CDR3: TGTGCCAGCAGTTCGACAGCGAACACCGGGGAGCTGTTTTTT. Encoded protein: CASSSTANTGELFF.

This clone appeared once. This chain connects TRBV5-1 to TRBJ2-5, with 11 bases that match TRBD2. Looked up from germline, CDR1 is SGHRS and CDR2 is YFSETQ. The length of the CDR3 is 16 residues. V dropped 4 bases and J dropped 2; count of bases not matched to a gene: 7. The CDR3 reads CASSESGLAAQETQYF. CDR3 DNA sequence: TGCGCCAGCAGCGAATCGGGACTAGCGGCTCAAGAGACCCAGTACTTC.

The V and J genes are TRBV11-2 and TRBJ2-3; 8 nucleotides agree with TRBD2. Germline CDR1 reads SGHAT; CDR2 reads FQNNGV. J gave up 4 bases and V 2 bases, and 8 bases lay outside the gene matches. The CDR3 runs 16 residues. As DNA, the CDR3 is TGTGCCAGCAGCTTATTAAGCGGGAGAGGTCCAGATACGCAGTATTTT. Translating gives CASSLLSGRGPDTQYF.

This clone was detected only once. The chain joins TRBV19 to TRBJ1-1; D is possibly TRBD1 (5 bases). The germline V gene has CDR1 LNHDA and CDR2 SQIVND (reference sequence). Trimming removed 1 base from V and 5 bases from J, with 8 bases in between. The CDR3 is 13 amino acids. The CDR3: CASSIGQFTEAFF. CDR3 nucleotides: TGTGCCAGTAGTATAGGACAGTTTACTGAAGCTTTCTTT.

The CDR3: CASSYSYEQYF. The CDR3, as DNA: TGTGCCAGCAGTTACTCCTACGAGCAGTACTTC. The gene calls are TRBV3-1 (or the pseudogene TRBV3-2) and TRBJ2-7; the D is unclear. V lost 6 bases and J 0 bases, leaving 3 bases between the germline ends. The CDR3 is made up of 11 amino acids. The V gene's germline CDR1 is LGHDT and CDR2 YNNKEL (reference sequence).

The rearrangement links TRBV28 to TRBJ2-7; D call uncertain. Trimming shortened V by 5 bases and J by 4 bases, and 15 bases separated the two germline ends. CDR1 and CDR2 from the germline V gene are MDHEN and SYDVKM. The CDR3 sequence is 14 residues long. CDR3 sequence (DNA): TGTGCCAGCAGTCCCATTGGGGATTTTTACGAGCAGTACTTC. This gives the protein CASSPIGDFYEQYF.

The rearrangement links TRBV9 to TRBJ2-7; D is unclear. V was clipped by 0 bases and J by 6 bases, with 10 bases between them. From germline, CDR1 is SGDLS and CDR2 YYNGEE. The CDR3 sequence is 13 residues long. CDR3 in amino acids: CASSVAPLGEQYF. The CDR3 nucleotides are TGTGCCAGCAGCGTAGCTCCCCTGGGCGAGCAGTACTTC.

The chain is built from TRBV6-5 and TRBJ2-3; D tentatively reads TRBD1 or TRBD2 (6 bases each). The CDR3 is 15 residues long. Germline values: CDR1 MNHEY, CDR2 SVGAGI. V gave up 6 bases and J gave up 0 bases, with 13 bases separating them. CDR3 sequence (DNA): TGTGCCAGCAGCTCAAGGGGGGTGAGCACAGATACGCAGTATTTT. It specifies CASSSRGVSTDTQYF.

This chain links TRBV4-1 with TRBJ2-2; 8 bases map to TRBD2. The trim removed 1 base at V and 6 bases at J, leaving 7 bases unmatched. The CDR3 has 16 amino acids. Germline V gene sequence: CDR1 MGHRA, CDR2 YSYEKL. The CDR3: CASSQGAGGSSGELFF. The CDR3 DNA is TGCGCCAGCAGCCAAGGGGCGGGAGGCTCGTCCGGGGAGCTGTTTTTT.

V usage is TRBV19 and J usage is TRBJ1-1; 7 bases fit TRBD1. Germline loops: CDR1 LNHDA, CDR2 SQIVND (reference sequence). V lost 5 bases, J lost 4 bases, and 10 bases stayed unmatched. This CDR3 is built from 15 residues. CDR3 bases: TGTGCCAGTAGTCAAACAGGGGCGGGGCCCACTGAAGCTTTCTTT. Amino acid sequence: CASSQTGAGPTEAFF.

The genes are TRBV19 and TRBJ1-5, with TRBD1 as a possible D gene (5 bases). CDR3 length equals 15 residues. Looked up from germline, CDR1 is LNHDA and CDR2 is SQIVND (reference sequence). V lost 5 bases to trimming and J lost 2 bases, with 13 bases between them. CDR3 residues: CASSATGYGNQPQHF. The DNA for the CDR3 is TGTGCCAGTAGTGCAACAGGTTATGGCAATCAGCCCCAGCATTTT.

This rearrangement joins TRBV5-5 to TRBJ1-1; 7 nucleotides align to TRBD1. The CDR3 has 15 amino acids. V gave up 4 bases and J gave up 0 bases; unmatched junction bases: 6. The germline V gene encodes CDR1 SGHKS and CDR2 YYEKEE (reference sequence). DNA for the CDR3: TGTGCCAGCAGCAGGGACAGCTACTTGAACACTGAAGCTTTCTTT. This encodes CASSRDSYLNTEAFF.

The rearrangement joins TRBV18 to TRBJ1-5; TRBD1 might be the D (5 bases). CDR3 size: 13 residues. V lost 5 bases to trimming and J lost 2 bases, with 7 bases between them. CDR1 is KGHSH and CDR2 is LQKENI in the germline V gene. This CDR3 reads CASSGAGNQPQHF. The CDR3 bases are TGTGCCAGCTCAGGGGCTGGCAATCAGCCCCAGCATTTT. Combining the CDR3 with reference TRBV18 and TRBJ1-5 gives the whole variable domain NAGVMQNPRHLVRRRGQEARLRCSPMKGHSHVYWYRQLPEEGLKFMVYLQKENIIDESGMPKERFSAEFPKEGPSILRIQQVVRGDSAAYFCASSGAGNQPQHFGDGTRLSIL.

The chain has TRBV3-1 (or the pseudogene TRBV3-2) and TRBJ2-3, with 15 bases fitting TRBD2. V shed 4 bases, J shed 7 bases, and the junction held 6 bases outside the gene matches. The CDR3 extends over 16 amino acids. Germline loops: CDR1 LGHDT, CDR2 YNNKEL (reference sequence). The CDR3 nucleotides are TGTGCCAGCAGCCTAAGGACTAGCGGGGGGGGAAATACGCAGTATTTT. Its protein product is CASSLRTSGGGNTQYF.

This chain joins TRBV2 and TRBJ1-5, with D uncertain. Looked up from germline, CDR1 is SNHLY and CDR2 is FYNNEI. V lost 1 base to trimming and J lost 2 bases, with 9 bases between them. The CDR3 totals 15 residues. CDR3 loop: CASSEEGGRNQPQHF. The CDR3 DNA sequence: TGTGCCAGCAGTGAAGAGGGCGGGCGCAATCAGCCCCAGCATTTT.

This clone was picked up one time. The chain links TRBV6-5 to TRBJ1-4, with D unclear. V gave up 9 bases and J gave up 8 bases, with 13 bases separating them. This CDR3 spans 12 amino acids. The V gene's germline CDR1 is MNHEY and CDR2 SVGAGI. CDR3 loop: CARVKSGEKLFF. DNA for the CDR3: TGTGCCAGGGTTAAGTCGGGCGAAAAACTGTTTTTT.

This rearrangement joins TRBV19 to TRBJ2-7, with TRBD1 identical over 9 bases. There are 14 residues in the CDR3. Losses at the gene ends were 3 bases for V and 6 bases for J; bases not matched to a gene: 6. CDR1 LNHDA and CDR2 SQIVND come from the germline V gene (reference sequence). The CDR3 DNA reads TGTGCCAGTAGTATTATCGGGACAGGGAGCGAGCAGTACTTC. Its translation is CASSIIGTGSEQYF.

The CDR3 bases are TGTGCCAGCAGCCCGCCCGGCGGACAGGGTAACGAGCAGTACTTC. The encoded protein is CASSPPGGQGNEQYF. The chain recombines TRBV5-5 with TRBJ2-7; TRBD1 agrees at 8 bases. This CDR3 is built from 15 residues. Germline CDR1 is SGHKS and CDR2 is YYEKEE (reference sequence). Losses at the gene ends were 4 bases for V and 5 bases for J; bases not matched to a gene: 11.